The 21 T cell receptor beta chains reported below all come from one sample, sequenced in a study of OX40 agonist ivuxolimab in advanced cancers. TCRdb's table, derived via immunoSEQ multiplex PCR, lists solely in-frame clones and lacks some. The table lists roughly 70,000 clones, 85% to 90% of them singletons, with approximately 2.1% in the top ten. This sample comprised CD4+ or CD8+ T cells sorted from blood, obtained in a trial of the OX40 agonist ivuxolimab. Receptor source: an adult with an advanced solid tumor such as melanoma, head and neck, liver or kidney cancer.

The rearrangement joins TRBV20-1 to TRBJ1-2; D gene uncertain. Germline CDR1 is DFQATT and CDR2 is SNEGSKA (reference sequence). The CDR3 runs 9 residues. Deletions cut 6 bases from V and 14 bases from J, with 13 bases between. The CDR3 reads CSARDSGTF. The CDR3 DNA is TGCAGTGCGCGCGATTCGGGTACCTTC.

This chain uses TRBV27 with TRBJ1-1; TRBD1 might be the D (6 bases). This CDR3 is built from 15 residues. CDR1 and CDR2 (germline): MNHEY, SMNVEV (reference sequence). V was shortened by 9 bases and J by 7 bases, with 24 bases between the two germline ends. Written as DNA, the CDR3 is TGTGCCAGTCACCCTGTTGGGGGCTCTGGGAGTGAAGCTTTCTTT. Translation: CASHPVGGSGSEAFF.

CDR3 region: CATRLRGQPNQPQHF. The DNA of the CDR3 is TGCGCCACCAGACTCCGGGGCCAACCCAATCAGCCCCAGCATTTT. This chain links TRBV10-1 with TRBJ1-5, with D tentatively TRBD1 (5 bases). Germline V gene sequence: CDR1 WNHNN, CDR2 SYGVQD (reference sequence). V lost 10 bases and J 3 bases, leaving 19 bases between the germline ends. CDR3 length: 15 amino acids.

This clone has only one observation. This chain links TRBV7-8 with TRBJ2-3; D is perhaps TRBD1 (6 bases). V shed 8 bases and J shed 0 bases, with 12 bases lying between them. Germline loops: CDR1 SGHVS, CDR2 FQNEAQ. The CDR3 consists of 14 residues. For the CDR3, the DNA is TGTGCCAGCTACAGAGGGGGTAGCACAGATACGCAGTATTTT. This gives the protein CASYRGGSTDTQYF.

The chain links TRBV12-5 to TRBJ2-1; TRBD2 matches 10 bases. The ends lost 1 base at V and 0 bases at J; junction bases unmatched: 3. CDR1 is LGHNT, CDR2 FRNRAP, per germline. The CDR3 runs to 17 residues. This CDR3 reads CASGLERLAGSYNEQFF. The CDR3 DNA follows: TGTGCTAGTGGTTTGGAGAGACTAGCGGGCTCCTACAATGAGCAGTTCTTC.

This clone has just a few counts. The chain recombines TRBV11-2 with TRBJ2-5; the D gene is possibly TRBD2 (7 bases). Germline CDR1 is SGHAT and CDR2 is FQNNGV. The CDR3 totals 19 residues. The ends were cut back, 1 base at V and 2 bases at J, with 23 bases in the middle. CDR3 coding DNA: TGTGCCAGCAGCTTAGTTGGGGGTTCGGGGGGCATAATACAAGAGACCCAGTACTTC. Translated: CASSLVGGSGGIIQETQYF.

Only one count was recorded for this clone. This chain links TRBV2 with TRBJ2-3, with D unclear. The CDR3 totals 12 residues. The germline V gene encodes CDR1 SNHLY and CDR2 FYNNEI. Deletions cut 5 bases from V and 2 bases from J, with 5 bases between. The CDR3 nucleotides are TGTGCCAGCAGTCAGTACACAGATACGCAGTATTTT. This translates into CASSQYTDTQYF.

The rearrangement links TRBV27 to TRBJ1-2; 7 nucleotides agree with TRBD1. With V trimmed by 2 bases and J by 6 bases, 3 bases remained unmatched. Per the germline V gene, CDR1 is MNHEY and CDR2 is SMNVEV (reference sequence). This CDR3 is built from 13 residues. The CDR3 spells CASSLQGGDGYTF. The CDR3 DNA sequence: TGTGCCAGCAGTTTACAGGGGGGGGATGGCTACACCTTC.

DNA of the CDR3: TGTGCCAGCTCTCAGGGGGGGACAGCCAGGGGCGAGCAGTACTTC. The encoded protein is CASSQGGTARGEQYF. The genes are TRBV18 and TRBJ2-7, with D possibly called TRBD1 or TRBD2 (7 bases each). Trimming left V 6 bases short and J 6 bases short, with 21 bases between. CDR1 and CDR2 from the germline V gene are KGHSH and LQKENI. The CDR3 extends over 15 amino acids.

The rearrangement uses TRBV5-1 and TRBJ2-1; 9 nucleotides agree with TRBD1. There are 16 residues in the CDR3. J lost 7 bases, V lost 4 bases, and 12 bases had no gene match. The germline CDR1 and CDR2 sequences are SGHRS and YFSETQ. The CDR3 sequence is CASSRELQGTGNEQFF. The CDR3 nucleotides read TGCGCCAGCAGCCGTGAACTGCAAGGGACAGGGAATGAGCAGTTCTTC. The full variable domain, with the rest looked up from reference TRBV5-1 and TRBJ2-1, is KAGVTQTPRYLIKTRGQQVTLSCSPISGHRSVSWYQQTPGQGLQFLFEYFSETQRNKGNFPGRFSGRQFSNSRSEMNVSTLELGDSALYLCASSRELQGTGNEQFFGPGTRLTVL.

This chain uses TRBV28 with TRBJ1-4, with TRBD1 identical over 10 bases. Germline V gene data show CDR1 as MDHEN and CDR2 as SYDVKM. J gave up 6 bases and V 6 bases, and 7 bases lay outside the gene matches. The CDR3 is 15 residues long. Here the CDR3 DNA reads TGTGCCAGCAGCCCGGGGGGGACAGGGGATGAAAAACTGTTTTTT. It codes for CASSPGGTGDEKLFF.

The rearrangement joins TRBV7-2 to TRBJ2-5; TRBD2 is a possible D gene (5 bases). The better agreement between TRBJ2-7 and the DNA end casts doubt on the J call. Per the germline V gene, CDR1 is SGHTA and CDR2 is FQGNSA. This CDR3 spans 17 amino acids. The CDR3 DNA reads as TGTGCCAGCAGCCCAGGTGGACGGGGAAGGGCGGCCTACGAGCAGTACTTC. Translating gives CASSPGGRGRAAYEQYF.

This chain links TRBV7-6 with TRBJ2-7, with D perhaps given as TRBD1 or TRBD2 (5 bases each). The V end lost 5 bases, the J end lost 7 bases, and 21 bases lay between the germline ends. CDR3 length: 15 amino acids. CDR1 is SGHVS and CDR2 is FNYEAQ in the germline V gene. CDR3 DNA: TGTGCCAGCAGCCGAGGTGACCGGGACGTGGGAGAGCAGTACTTC. This encodes CASSRGDRDVGEQYF.

The CDR3, as DNA: TGTGCCAGCAGCCCCCGACTAGCGGGCGATGAGCAGTTCTTC. It codes for CASSPRLAGDEQFF. V is TRBV9 and J is TRBJ2-1, with 10 bases fitting TRBD2. CDR3 size: 14 residues. V gave up 4 bases and J gave up 8 bases; unmatched junction bases: 6. Germline CDR1 SGDLS, CDR2 YYNGEE.

V usage is TRBV9 and J usage is TRBJ2-3; no clear D gene. The CDR3 sequence is 12 residues long. CDR1 is SGDLS, CDR2 YYNGEE, per germline. Trimming pared 1 base from V and 0 bases from J, leaving 0 bases between. CDR3 sequence (DNA): TGTGCCAGCAGCGTAAGCACAGATACGCAGTATTTT. Translation gives CASSVSTDTQYF.

The CDR3 sequence: CASSPGLARYTDTQYF. CDR3 DNA sequence: TGCGCCAGCAGCCCCGGACTAGCGAGGTACACAGATACGCAGTATTTT. The rearrangement joins TRBV5-1 to TRBJ2-3; 9 nucleotides align to TRBD2. CDR3 length: 16 residues. V was pared by 4 bases and J by 2 bases, with 8 bases of the junction left unmatched. Looked up from germline, CDR1 is SGHRS and CDR2 is YFSETQ. Full variable domain (outside the CDR3, taken from reference TRBV5-1 and TRBJ2-3): KAGVTQTPRYLIKTRGQQVTLSCSPISGHRSVSWYQQTPGQGLQFLFEYFSETQRNKGNFPGRFSGRQFSNSRSEMNVSTLELGDSALYLCASSPGLARYTDTQYFGPGTRLTVL.

V usage is TRBV6-1 and J usage is TRBJ1-1, with D possibly being TRBD1 (6 bases). Trimming took 4 bases from V and 0 from J, leaving 18 bases between them. Per the germline V gene, CDR1 is MNHNS and CDR2 is SASEGT. CDR3 length equals 17 residues. CDR3 sequence: CASSGGRGTFLNTEAFF. For the CDR3, the DNA is TGTGCCAGCAGTGGGGGCAGGGGTACGTTCCTGAACACTGAAGCTTTCTTT.

J is TRBJ2-2 and V is TRBV18; the D gene could be TRBD1 or TRBD2 (6 bases each). V lost 0 bases and J lost 2, with 10 bases in between. The CDR3 runs 16 residues. CDR1 KGHSH and CDR2 LQKENI come from the germline V gene. CDR3 sequence reads: CASSPPGGFNTGELFF. The CDR3 bases are TGTGCCAGCTCACCACCGGGGGGCTTCAACACCGGGGAGCTGTTTTTT.

This clone showed up just once. The chain combines TRBV19 with TRBJ2-5; D gene ambiguous. Germline CDR1 is LNHDA and CDR2 is SQIVND (reference sequence). Trimming removed 5 bases from V and 4 bases from J, with 11 bases in between. The CDR3 totals 13 residues. This CDR3 reads CASSSGNLETQYF. In DNA form, the CDR3 reads TGTGCCAGTAGTTCCGGTAACTTAGAGACCCAGTACTTC.

The chain recombines TRBV7-2 with TRBJ2-3; TRBD2 is a possible D gene (5 bases). CDR1 and CDR2 from the germline V gene are SGHTA and FQGNSA. V was clipped by 5 bases and J by 0 bases, with 15 bases between them. This CDR3 has 16 residues. This chain's CDR3 is CASSRVYGLSTDTQYF. The DNA of the CDR3 is TGTGCCAGCAGCCGCGTTTACGGACTTAGCACAGATACGCAGTATTTT.

V usage is TRBV30 and J usage is TRBJ1-5, with 7 nucleotides matching TRBD1. There are 14 residues in the CDR3. Germline CDR1 is GTSNPN and CDR2 is SVGIG (reference sequence). Germline trimming cut 1 base from V and 11 bases from J; bases unmatched to any gene: 11. The CDR3 nucleotides are TGTGCCTGGAGTGAGACCCCCGGGACAGCGGCCCAGCATTTT. Encoded protein: CAWSETPGTAAQHF.